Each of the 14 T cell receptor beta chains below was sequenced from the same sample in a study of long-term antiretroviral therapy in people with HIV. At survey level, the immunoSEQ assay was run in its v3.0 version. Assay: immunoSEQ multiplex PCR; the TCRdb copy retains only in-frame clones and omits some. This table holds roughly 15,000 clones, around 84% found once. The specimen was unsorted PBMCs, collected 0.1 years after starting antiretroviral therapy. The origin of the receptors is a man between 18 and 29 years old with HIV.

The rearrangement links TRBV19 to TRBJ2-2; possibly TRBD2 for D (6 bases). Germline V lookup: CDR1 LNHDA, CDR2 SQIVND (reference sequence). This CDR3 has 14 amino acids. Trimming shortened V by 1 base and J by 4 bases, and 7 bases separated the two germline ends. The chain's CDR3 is CASSIGGATGELFF. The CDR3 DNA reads TGTGCCAGTAGTATAGGCGGGGCCACCGGGGAGCTGTTTTTT.

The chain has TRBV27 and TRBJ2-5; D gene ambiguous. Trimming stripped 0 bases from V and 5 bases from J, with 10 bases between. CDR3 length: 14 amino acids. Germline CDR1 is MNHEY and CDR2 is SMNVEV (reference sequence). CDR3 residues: CASSLSSQRETQYF. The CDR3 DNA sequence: TGTGCCAGCAGTTTATCCAGCCAGCGCGAGACCCAGTACTTC.

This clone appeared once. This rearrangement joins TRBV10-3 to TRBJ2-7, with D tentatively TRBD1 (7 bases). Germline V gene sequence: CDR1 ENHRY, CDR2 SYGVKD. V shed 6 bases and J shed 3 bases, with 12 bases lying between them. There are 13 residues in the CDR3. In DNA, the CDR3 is TGTGCCATCAGGGAGGGGGCGAGCTACGAGCAGTACTTC. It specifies CAIREGASYEQYF.

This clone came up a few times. The CDR3 region is CASSLVRGDPLEQYF. The CDR3 nucleotides are TGTGCCAGCAGTCTAGTTCGGGGGGACCCTCTCGAGCAGTACTTC. The chain uses TRBV27 and TRBJ2-7; 7 nucleotides line up with TRBD2. Germline V gives CDR1 MNHEY, CDR2 SMNVEV (reference sequence). Trimming took 5 bases from V and 6 from J; bases not matched to a gene: 13. This CDR3 has 15 residues.

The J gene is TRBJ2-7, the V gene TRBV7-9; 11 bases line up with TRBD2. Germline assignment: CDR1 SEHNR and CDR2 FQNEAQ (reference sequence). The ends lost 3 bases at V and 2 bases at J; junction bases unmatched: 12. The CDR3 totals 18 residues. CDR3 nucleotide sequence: TGTGCCAGCAGCTTTTCAACCTCGACTAGCGGGGTTACCTACGAGCAGTACTTC. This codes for CASSFSTSTSGVTYEQYF. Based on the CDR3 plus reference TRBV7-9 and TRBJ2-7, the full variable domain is DTGVSQNPRHKITKRGQNVTFRCDPISEHNRLYWYRQTLGQGPEFLTYFQNEAQLEKSRLLSDRFSAERPKGSFSTLEIQRTEQGDSAMYLCASSFSTSTSGVTYEQYFGPGTRLTVT.

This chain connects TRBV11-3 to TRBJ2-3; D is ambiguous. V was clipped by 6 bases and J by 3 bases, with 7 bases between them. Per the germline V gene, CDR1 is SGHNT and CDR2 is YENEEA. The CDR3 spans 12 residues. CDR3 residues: CASSVGTDTQYF. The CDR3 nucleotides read TGTGCCAGCAGTGTAGGGACAGATACGCAGTATTTT. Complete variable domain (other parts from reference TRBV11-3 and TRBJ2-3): EAGVVQSPRYKIIEKKQPVAFWCNPISGHNTLYWYLQNLGQGPELLIRYENEEAVDDSQLPKDRFSAERLKGVDSTLKIQPAELGDSAVYLCASSVGTDTQYFGPGTRLTVL.

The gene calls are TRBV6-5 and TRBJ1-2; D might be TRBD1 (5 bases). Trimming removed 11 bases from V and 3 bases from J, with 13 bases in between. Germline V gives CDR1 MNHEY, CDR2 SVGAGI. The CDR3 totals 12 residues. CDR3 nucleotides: TGTGCCGGGGCGGACGCCTACTATGGCTACACCTTC. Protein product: CAGADAYYGYTF.

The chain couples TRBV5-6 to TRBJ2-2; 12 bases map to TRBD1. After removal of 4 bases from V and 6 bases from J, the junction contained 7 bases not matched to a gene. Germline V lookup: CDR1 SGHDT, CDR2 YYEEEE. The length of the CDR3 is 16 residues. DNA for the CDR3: TGTGCCAGCAGCACCTCGGGACAGGGGGCGGCCGGGGAGCTGTTTTTT. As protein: CASSTSGQGAAGELFF.

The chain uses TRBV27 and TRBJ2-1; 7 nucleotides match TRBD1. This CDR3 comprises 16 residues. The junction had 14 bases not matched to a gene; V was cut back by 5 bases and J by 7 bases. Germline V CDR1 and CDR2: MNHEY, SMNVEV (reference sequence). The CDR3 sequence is CASSTHATGQGNEQFF. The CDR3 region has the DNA TGTGCCAGCAGTACTCACGCGACAGGGCAGGGTAATGAGCAGTTCTTC.

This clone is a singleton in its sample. The CDR3 protein is CASRPPGGANVLTF. Here the CDR3 DNA reads TGTGCCAGCCGACCTCCGGGGGGGGCCAACGTCCTGACTTTC. The J gene is TRBJ2-6, the V gene TRBV25-1; a possible D gene is TRBD2 (5 bases). The CDR3 has 14 residues. Trimming shortened V by 8 bases and J by 4 bases, and 12 bases separated the two germline ends. Germline CDR1 MGHDK, CDR2 SYGVNS.

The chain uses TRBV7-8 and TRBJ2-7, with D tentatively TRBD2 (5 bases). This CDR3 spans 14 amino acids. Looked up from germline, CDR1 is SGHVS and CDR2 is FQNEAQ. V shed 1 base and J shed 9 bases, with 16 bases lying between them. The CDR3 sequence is CASSLVRQPGGQYF. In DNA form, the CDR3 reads TGTGCCAGCAGCTTAGTAAGGCAGCCCGGAGGGCAGTACTTC.

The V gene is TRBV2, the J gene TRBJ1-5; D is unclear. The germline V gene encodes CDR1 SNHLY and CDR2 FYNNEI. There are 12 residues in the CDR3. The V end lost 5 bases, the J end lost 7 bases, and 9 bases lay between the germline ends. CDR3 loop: CASSIMGQPQHF. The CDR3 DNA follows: TGTGCCAGCAGTATAATGGGGCAGCCCCAGCATTTT.

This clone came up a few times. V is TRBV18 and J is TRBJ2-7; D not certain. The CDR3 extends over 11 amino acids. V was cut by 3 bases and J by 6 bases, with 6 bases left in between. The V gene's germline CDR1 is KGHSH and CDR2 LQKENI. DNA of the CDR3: TGTGCCAGCTCACCGGGTTTCGAGCAGTACTTC. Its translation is CASSPGFEQYF.

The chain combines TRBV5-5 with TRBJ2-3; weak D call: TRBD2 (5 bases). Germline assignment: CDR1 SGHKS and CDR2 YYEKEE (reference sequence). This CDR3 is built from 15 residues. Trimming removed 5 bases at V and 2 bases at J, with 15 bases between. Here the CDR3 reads CASSRTGRDTDTQYF. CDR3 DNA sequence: TGTGCCAGCAGTCGGACCGGCCGGGACACAGATACGCAGTATTTT.